The clone carrying this T cell receptor beta chain showed up just once. Its antigen remains unidentified. The sample comes from a study of cytomegalovirus exposure and HLA in healthy donors. Study-wide results and limits: Based on reports, TCR beta sequences accurately predicted HLA-A and HLA-B alleles for most subjects.

Trimming shortened V by 3 bases and J by 8 bases, and 10 bases separated the two germline ends. The CDR3 length is 13 residues. Germline CDR1 reads KGHSH; CDR2 reads LQKENI. The PCR contained 60 Vbeta and 13 Jbeta primers. The protocol was immunoSEQ multiplex PCR, while the TCRdb copy is restricted to in-frame clones and leaves out a portion. The sample holds 120,000 or so clones, approximately 81% seen once. These donors, healthy bone marrow donors, were studied. The rearrangement links TRBV18 to TRBJ1-4, with a possible D match to TRBD1 (5 bases). This TCR was recovered from a man aged 18-30 years in good health and CMV-seropositive. What was sequenced was PBMCs. The CDR3 DNA reads as TGTGCCAGCTCACCGGGACTCCGGGAAAAACTGTTTTTT. It encodes CASSPGLREKLFF.